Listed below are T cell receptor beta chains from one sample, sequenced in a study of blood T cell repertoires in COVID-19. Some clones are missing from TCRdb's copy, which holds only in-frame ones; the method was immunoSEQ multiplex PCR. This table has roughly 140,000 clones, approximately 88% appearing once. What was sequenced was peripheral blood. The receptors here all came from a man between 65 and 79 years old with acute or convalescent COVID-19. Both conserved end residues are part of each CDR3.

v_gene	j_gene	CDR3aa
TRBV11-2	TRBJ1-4	CASSPDGRGSEKLFF
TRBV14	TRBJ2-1	CASSQVTLSGYWREGLSEQFF
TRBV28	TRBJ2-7	CASSLLGVDEQYF
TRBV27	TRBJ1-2	CASSPSRQGHYGYTF
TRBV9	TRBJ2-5	CASSVSNSPETQYF
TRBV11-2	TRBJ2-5	CASSLTGLASETQYF
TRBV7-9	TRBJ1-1	CASSGQNTEAFF
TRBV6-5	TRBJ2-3	CASRPNRASTDTQYF
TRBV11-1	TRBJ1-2	CASSRGGNYGYTF
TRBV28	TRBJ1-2	CASNRGGAYGYTF
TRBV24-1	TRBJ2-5	CATSDPRTVQETQYF
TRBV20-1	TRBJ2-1	CSATDGNQFF
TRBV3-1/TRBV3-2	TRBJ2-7	CASSQQPGLAGVRYEQYF
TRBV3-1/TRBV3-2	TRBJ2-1	CASSLGTSGYNEQFF
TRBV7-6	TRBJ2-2	CASSSGQGAGGELFF
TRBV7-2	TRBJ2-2	CASSPSLAPNTGELFF
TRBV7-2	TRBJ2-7	CASSSGQGPYEQYF
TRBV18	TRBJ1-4	CASSPPLGTEPDEKLFF
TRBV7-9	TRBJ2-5	CASSPGSLETQYF
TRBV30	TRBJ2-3	CAWRRLVTDTQYF
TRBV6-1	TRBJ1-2	CASSDVRTQLQSYGYTF
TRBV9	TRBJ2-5	CASSVGQGAPYQETQYF
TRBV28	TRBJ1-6	CASRQGQGYNSPLHF
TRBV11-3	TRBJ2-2	CASSLSSTGELFF
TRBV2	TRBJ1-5	CASSGIRSSNQPQHF
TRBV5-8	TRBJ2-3	CASSPGHRGDTQYF
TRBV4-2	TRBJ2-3	CASSQGQGSPTDTQYF
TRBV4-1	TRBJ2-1	CASSQEGYPSGRTARSYNEQFF
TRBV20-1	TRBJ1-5	CSASPQVNQPQHF
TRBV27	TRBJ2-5	CASRGQGTETQYF
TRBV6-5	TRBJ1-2	CAIGTAYGYTF
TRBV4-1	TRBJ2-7	CASSQMDRAVGEQYF
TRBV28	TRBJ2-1	CASTTTWGLEQFF
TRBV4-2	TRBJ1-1	CASSLHGGGNTEAFF
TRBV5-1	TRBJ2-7	CASSLSGLSYEQYF
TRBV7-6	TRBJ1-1	CASSLGSPLMNTEAFF
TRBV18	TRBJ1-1	CASSPYLRGSNTEAFF
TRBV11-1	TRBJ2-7	CASSIQRGDSYEQYF
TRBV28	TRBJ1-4	CASSLGGSTNEKLFF
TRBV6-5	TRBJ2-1	CASSLLAGLINEQFF
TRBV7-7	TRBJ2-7	CASSWDRVSEQYF
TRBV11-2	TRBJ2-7	CASSSTSSYFYEQYF
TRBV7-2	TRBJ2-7	CASSLVWGQGGEQYF
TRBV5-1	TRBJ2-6	CASSLVPTGSGANVLTF
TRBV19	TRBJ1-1	CASTRRGQGTNTEAFF
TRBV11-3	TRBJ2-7	CASSLGRGFEQYF
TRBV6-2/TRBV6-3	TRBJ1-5	CASSYYTGLNQPQHF
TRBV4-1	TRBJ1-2	CASSQGYRGGRYGYTF
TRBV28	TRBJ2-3	CASRTSGGGTDTQYF
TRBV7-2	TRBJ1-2	CASTLISGGATYGYTF
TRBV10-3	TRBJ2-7	CAISDSTGGTYEQYF
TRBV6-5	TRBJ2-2	CASSYGGGDTGELFF
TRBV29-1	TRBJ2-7	CSVEVPTGGPTGEQYF